This T cell receptor beta chain was documented in a study of immune heterogeneity within non-small cell lung tumors. Bulk tumor genomic DNA (about 600 ng per sample) served as template. During surgery, each primary tumor gave multiple biopsies spaced as far apart as possible. Before undergoing curative surgery, patients had newly diagnosed non-small cell lung cancer that was untreated. The TCR beta CDR3 region was amplified by multiplex PCR employing 32 V and 13 J primers. Using its own MiXCR run on the multiplex PCR reads, TCRdb lists one record per CDR3 protein. This table has under 35,000 distinct CDR3 sequences, more than 25% appearing once. The CDR3 totals 15 residues. Trimming took 6 bases from V and 2 from J, leaving 20 bases between them. Looked up from germline, CDR1 is DFQATT and CDR2 is SNEGSKA (reference sequence). This clonotype was seen repeatedly, ten times or more.

This chain joins TRBV20-1 and TRBJ2-7; D tentatively fits TRBD1 or TRBD2 (5 bases each). Sequenced: lung tumor tissue. The origin of this receptor is a man between 35 and 55 years old with non-small cell lung cancer. In DNA, the CDR3 is TGCAGTGCAATACCGACGGGACGGACTGCCTACGAGCAGTACTTC. Translating it yields CSAIPTGRTAYEQYF.